The T cell receptor (beta chain) described here comes from a study of beta chain features in type 1 diabetes. About the research overall: Over all samples combined, 107,917,701 sorted cells were examined. Findings and caveats of the study: There were fewer insertions and more deletions at the VDJ junctions of type 1 diabetes patients. For Type 1 diabetes patients, all four CD4+ subsets carried TCRB CDR3s that were moderately but significantly shorter. Comparison showed that naive, central memory and Treg TCRB repertoires appeared more similar among patients than among healthy donors.

By way of CD45RO/CCR7/CD25/CD127/CD95/CD27, the CD4+ regulatory, stem cell-like memory, central memory and naive cells were sorted. As concerns this clone: Its antigen remains unidentified.

Germline V lookup: CDR1 KGHSH, CDR2 LQKENI. Trimming removed 3 bases from V and 4 bases from J, with 13 bases in between. This CDR3 comprises 14 residues. The study reverse transcribed the entire isolated RNA, so it sequenced expressed TCRB transcripts. Clones were read by immunoSEQ multiplex PCR, and TCRdb kept only the in-frame ones, dropping some. The table has about 650,000 clones, around 11% seen once. The clonotype originates from a man aged 30 to 39 with type 1 diabetes. This chain connects TRBV18 to TRBJ2-7; D is uncertain. Sequenced: naive CD4+ T cells from blood. The CDR3 DNA reads TGTGCCAGCTCACCGGACGAATGGGATTACGAGCAGTACTTC. Protein sequence: CASSPDEWDYEQYF.